What follows are 2 T cell receptor beta chains derived from one specimen sequenced in a study of CD8 T cells in Susac syndrome. An amount of RNA that ranged from roughly 0.5 to 1 ug was reverse transcribed with random hexamers. Via MiXCR, TCRdb re-called the immunoSEQ multiplex PCR reads, giving one row per CDR3 protein. Of some 150,000 distinct CDR3 sequences in the sample, around 95% were seen once. The material sequenced was CD8+ T cells from PBMCs. These receptors came from a human donor with multiple sclerosis.

This chain uses TRBV12-3 or TRBV12-4 with TRBJ2-1, with D uncertain. The CDR3 is 15 amino acids. Trimming cost V 3 bases and J 5 bases, with 14 bases left between them. The CDR3 protein is CASSFQVGLDNEQFF. The DNA for the CDR3 is TGTGCCAGCAGTTTTCAGGTAGGGCTCGACAATGAGCAGTTCTTC.

This clonotype was counted once. The CDR3 nucleotides are TGCAGCGTTGAAAAGAACACTGAAGCTTTCTTT. Translation: CSVEKNTEAFF. The chain joins TRBV29-1 to TRBJ1-1; no firm D call. The CDR3 sequence is 11 residues long. Trimming stripped 2 bases from V and 1 base from J, with 2 bases between. Germline assignment: CDR1 SQVTM and CDR2 ANQGSEA. Filled out from reference TRBV29-1 and TRBJ1-1, the complete variable domain reads SAVISQKPSRDICQRGTSLTIQCQVDSQVTMMFWYRQQPGQSLTLIATANQGSEATYESGFVIDKFPISRPNLTFSTLTVSNMSPEDSSIYLCSVEKNTEAFFGQGTRLTVV.